The 26 T cell receptor beta chains in this list originate from one sample, sequenced in a study of control samples from healthy donors and cancer patients. Profiling relied on immunoSEQ multiplex PCR, and the TCRdb table lists in-frame clones only, not all of them. Of about 140,000 clones detected, about 89% appear once; the ten largest clones hold 5.5% to 9%. The sequenced sample consisted of blood. The receptors shown here come from a young man in good health.

The genes are TRBV11-2 and TRBJ1-1, with 7 nucleotides matching TRBD1. This CDR3 comprises 17 residues. CDR1 and CDR2 (germline): SGHAT, FQNNGV. Germline trimming cut 4 bases from V and 4 bases from J; bases unmatched to any gene: 15. The CDR3 loop reads CASSSVGSGGVFTEAFF. The CDR3 DNA follows: TGTGCCAGCAGCTCAGTAGGCTCAGGGGGTGTGTTCACTGAAGCTTTCTTT.

The chain couples TRBV4-1 to TRBJ1-5; D remains unclear. V was pared by 0 bases and J by 7 bases, with 10 bases between. The germline gives CDR1 MGHRA, CDR2 YSYEKL. CDR3 length: 14 amino acids. The CDR3 nucleotides read TGCGCCAGCAGCCAAGAGCCCATACGGCAGCCCCAGCATTTT. Protein sequence: CASSQEPIRQPQHF.

The chain carries TRBV29-1 and TRBJ2-7; TRBD1 matches at 7 bases. Germline CDR1 is SQVTM and CDR2 is ANQGSEA. V lost 4 bases, J lost 0 bases, and 3 bases stayed unmatched. The CDR3 is 13 amino acids. For the CDR3, the DNA is TGCAGCGTTGCCGGGACAGTCTCCTACGAGCAGTACTTC. Amino acids: CSVAGTVSYEQYF.

The rearrangement joins TRBV6-6 to TRBJ2-5, with D possibly matching TRBD1 (5 bases). The CDR3 is made up of 13 amino acids. Trimming pared 5 bases from V and 5 bases from J, leaving 12 bases between. Germline V gives CDR1 MNHNY, CDR2 SVGAGI (reference sequence). Here the CDR3 reads CASSQRQWETQYF. CDR3 bases: TGTGCCAGCAGTCAGAGACAGTGGGAGACCCAGTACTTC.

The V gene is TRBV18, the J gene TRBJ1-5; no reliable D call. Between the trimmed V and J ends, which lost 5 bases and 7 bases, there was a span of 9 bases. Germline assignment: CDR1 KGHSH and CDR2 LQKENI. The CDR3 spans 12 residues. The CDR3 region has the DNA TGTGCCAGCTCAGCCATCCCCCAGCCCCAGCATTTT. This codes for CASSAIPQPQHF.

The V gene is TRBV10-3, the J gene TRBJ2-6; 14 bases match TRBD2. Losses at the gene ends were 6 bases for V and 0 bases for J; bases not matched to a gene: 4. Germline values: CDR1 ENHRY, CDR2 SYGVKD. This CDR3 spans 18 amino acids. This CDR3 is CAIRTSGGADSGANVLTF. CDR3 in DNA: TGTGCCATCAGGACTAGCGGGGGGGCAGACTCTGGGGCCAACGTCCTGACTTTC.

This sequence joins TRBV7-9 and TRBJ1-4; no clear D gene. Germline V gene data show CDR1 as SEHNR and CDR2 as FQNEAQ (reference sequence). V was pared by 0 bases and J by 7 bases, with 15 bases between. CDR3 length equals 16 residues. The CDR3 sequence is CASSLARAAAREKLFF. CDR3 DNA: TGTGCCAGCAGCTTAGCGCGGGCGGCAGCTCGTGAAAAACTGTTTTTT.

The gene calls are TRBV2 and TRBJ1-6, with 7 bases matching TRBD1. The CDR3 has 15 amino acids. Germline V gives CDR1 SNHLY, CDR2 FYNNEI. V was clipped by 5 bases and J by 3 bases; unmatched bases: 4. CDR3 DNA sequence: TGTGCCAGCAGTACAGGGGTCCTCTATAATTCACCCCTCCACTTT. Its translation is CASSTGVLYNSPLHF.

This clone has a handful of counts. The chain recombines TRBV7-2 with TRBJ2-1, with 7 bases lining up with TRBD2. There are 16 residues in the CDR3. Germline CDR1 is SGHTA and CDR2 is FQGNSA. The V segment lost 1 base and the J segment 1 base; nucleotides outside the gene matches: 4. DNA for the CDR3: TGTGCCAGCAGCTTAGTTTCCGGGAGGTCCTACAATGAGCAGTTCTTC. The encoded protein is CASSLVSGRSYNEQFF.

This chain connects TRBV24-1 to TRBJ1-1, with D uncertain. With 7 bases removed from V and 0 bases from J, the gap between germline ends came to 8 bases. The V gene's germline CDR1 is KGHDR and CDR2 SFDVKD. The CDR3 is 13 residues long. For the CDR3, the DNA is TGTGCCACCAGGAAAGGCCTGAACACTGAAGCTTTCTTT. Translating gives CATRKGLNTEAFF.

The chain joins TRBV5-5 to TRBJ1-5; D is undetermined. CDR1 SGHKS and CDR2 YYEKEE come from the germline V gene (reference sequence). With 0 bases removed from V and 5 bases from J, the gap between germline ends came to 12 bases. The CDR3 is 15 residues long. CDR3 DNA: TGTGCCAGCAGCTTGGCGGTAGTACCCTATCAGCCCCAGCATTTT. This translates into CASSLAVVPYQPQHF.

In DNA, the CDR3 is TGTGCCAGTAGTATGCGGCGGGGGCCCGATGAAAAACTGTTTTTT. Encoded protein: CASSMRRGPDEKLFF. The V gene is TRBV19, the J gene TRBJ1-4; D is perhaps TRBD1 (6 bases). Trimming took off 3 bases at V and 6 bases at J, with 14 bases between the two ends. The CDR3 contains 15 residues. Germline loops: CDR1 LNHDA, CDR2 SQIVND (reference sequence).

This clone was recorded only once. This chain connects TRBV4-2 to TRBJ2-7; 8 nucleotides agree with TRBD1. This CDR3 is 16 amino acids long. The germline V gene encodes CDR1 LGHNA and CDR2 YNFKEQ. The V segment lost 5 bases and the J segment 3 bases; nucleotides outside the gene matches: 12. The CDR3: CASSARIQGADYEQYF. The CDR3 DNA reads as TGTGCCAGCAGCGCGCGGATCCAGGGGGCCGACTACGAGCAGTACTTC.

The chain uses TRBV24-1 and TRBJ1-3; D ambiguous. This CDR3 has 11 residues. V lost 5 bases and J lost 4, with 2 bases in between. Germline assignment: CDR1 KGHDR and CDR2 SFDVKD. CDR3 region: CATSGGNTIYF. The CDR3 DNA reads as TGTGCCACCAGTGGCGGAAACACCATATATTTT.

This clone was detected only a few times. CDR3 in amino acids: CASSLERTGSGEQYF. CDR3 bases: TGCGCCAGCAGCTTGGAGAGGACAGGGTCCGGCGAGCAGTACTTC. This rearrangement joins TRBV5-1 to TRBJ2-7, with 8 bases lining up with TRBD1. Unmatched junction bases numbered 8, after V lost 0 bases and J lost 6 bases. Germline assignment: CDR1 SGHRS and CDR2 YFSETQ. This CDR3 is built from 15 residues.

The gene calls are TRBV30 and TRBJ2-7, with 8 bases lining up with TRBD1. The CDR3 totals 15 residues. Germline trimming cut 3 bases from V and 7 bases from J; bases unmatched to any gene: 14. Looked up from germline, CDR1 is GTSNPN and CDR2 is SVGIG (reference sequence). CDR3 in DNA: TGTGCCTGGAGCCGTCTGCCAGGGGGCGCGGAAGAGCAGTACTTC. This translates into CAWSRLPGGAEEQYF. Full variable domain (remainder filled in from reference TRBV30 and TRBJ2-7): SQTIHQWPATLVQPVGSPLSLECTVEGTSNPNLYWYRQAAGRGLQLLFYSVGIGQISSEVPQNLSASRPQDRQFILSSKKLLLSDSGFYLCAWSRLPGGAEEQYFGPGTRLTVT.

Of note for this clone: The sample holds other DNA sequences that translate to the same CDR3. The rearrangement joins TRBV4-3 to TRBJ1-1; D not resolved. Germline lookup yields CDR1 LGHNA and CDR2 YSLEER. V was pared by 0 bases and J by 3 bases, with 5 bases between. The CDR3 has 13 amino acids. In DNA, the CDR3 is TGCGCCAGCAGCCAAGATGGGGACACTGAAGCTTTCTTT. This gives the protein CASSQDGDTEAFF.

The chain is built from TRBV11-2 and TRBJ1-1; D is ambiguous. The CDR3 covers 15 residues. The V and J ends lost 1 base and 0 bases respectively, with 9 bases between them. CDR1 and CDR2 from the germline V gene are SGHAT and FQNNGV. CDR3 sequence (DNA): TGTGCCAGCAGCTTAGGCGCCGGATTGAACACTGAAGCTTTCTTT. Its protein is CASSLGAGLNTEAFF.

The genes are TRBV6-4 and TRBJ2-5, with 11 bases aligning to TRBD1. This CDR3 comprises 15 residues. The germline V gene has CDR1 MRHNA and CDR2 SNTAGT. With V trimmed by 3 bases and J by 4 bases, 4 bases remained unmatched. CDR3 coding DNA: TGTGCCAGCAGTGAGGGGACAGGGGGATTAGAGACCCAGTACTTC. Its protein is CASSEGTGGLETQYF.

V is TRBV4-3 and J is TRBJ2-3; 9 bases match TRBD2. Germline V gene lookup returns CDR1 LGHNA and CDR2 YSLEER. V shed 3 bases and J 4 bases; nucleotides not matched to a gene: 11. The CDR3 loop spans 17 amino acids. The chain's CDR3 is CASSQSKAGGPADTQYF. CDR3 DNA sequence: TGCGCCAGCAGCCAGTCAAAGGCGGGGGGGCCCGCAGATACGCAGTATTTT.

J is TRBJ1-2 and V is TRBV6-5; no reliable D call. The germline V gene has CDR1 MNHEY and CDR2 SVGAGI. The V end lost 7 bases, the J end lost 6 bases, and 15 bases lay between the germline ends. This CDR3 spans 13 amino acids. CDR3 coding DNA: TGTGCCAGCAACGGAGGGTCAAGCAATGGCTACACCTTC. Amino acids: CASNGGSSNGYTF.

The gene calls are TRBV19 and TRBJ2-3, with TRBD2 matching 13 bases. Per germline, CDR1 LNHDA and CDR2 SQIVND (reference sequence). V lost 8 bases and J lost 6; bases outside the gene matches: 2. CDR3 length equals 13 residues. CDR3 nucleotides: TGTGCCAGTGGGACTAGCGGGGCGGATACGCAGTATTTT. It translates to CASGTSGADTQYF.

The V and J genes are TRBV11-2 and TRBJ1-5, with no clear D. The CDR3 contains 15 residues. The V and J ends lost 4 bases and 4 bases respectively, with 14 bases between them. Germline loops: CDR1 SGHAT, CDR2 FQNNGV. CDR3 sequence: CASSSAGEVNQPQHF. DNA for the CDR3: TGTGCCAGCAGCTCCGCCGGGGAAGTGAATCAGCCCCAGCATTTT. The whole variable domain, remainder taken from reference TRBV11-2 and TRBJ1-5, is EAGVAQSPRYKIIEKRQSVAFWCNPISGHATLYWYQQILGQGPKLLIQFQNNGVVDDSQLPKDRFSAERLKGVDSTLKIQPAKLEDSAVYLCASSSAGEVNQPQHFGDGTRLSIL.

This rearrangement joins TRBV9 to TRBJ2-3; either TRBD1 or TRBD2 may fit D (7 bases each). The CDR3 totals 15 residues. Germline CDR1 reads SGDLS; CDR2 reads YYNGEE. With 4 bases removed from V and 5 bases from J, the gap between germline ends came to 17 bases. CDR3 sequence: CASSSHSGGEDTQYF. CDR3 DNA sequence: TGTGCCAGCAGCTCTCACTCAGGGGGGGAAGATACGCAGTATTTT. Full variable domain (remainder filled in from reference TRBV9 and TRBJ2-3): DSGVTQTPKHLITATGQRVTLRCSPRSGDLSVYWYQQSLDQGLQFLIQYYNGEERAKGNILERFSAQQFPDLHSELNLSSLELGDSALYFCASSSHSGGEDTQYFGPGTRLTVL.

This clone is a singleton in its sample. The chain couples TRBV5-1 to TRBJ2-5, with a possible D match to TRBD1 (5 bases). Trimming shortened V by 0 bases and J by 2 bases, and 11 bases separated the two germline ends. The germline V gene encodes CDR1 SGHRS and CDR2 YFSETQ. This CDR3 is built from 15 residues. The CDR3 here is CASSLGQGRQETQYF. The CDR3 nucleotides read TGCGCCAGCAGCTTGGGCCAGGGCAGGCAAGAGACCCAGTACTTC. The full variable domain, rest sourced from reference TRBV5-1 and TRBJ2-5, is KAGVTQTPRYLIKTRGQQVTLSCSPISGHRSVSWYQQTPGQGLQFLFEYFSETQRNKGNFPGRFSGRQFSNSRSEMNVSTLELGDSALYLCASSLGQGRQETQYFGPGTRLLVL.

The genes are TRBV27 and TRBJ2-4; D may be TRBD1 or TRBD2 (5 bases each). CDR3 length equals 20 residues. V lost 5 bases, J lost 0 bases, and 26 bases lay in between. Germline loops: CDR1 MNHEY, CDR2 SMNVEV (reference sequence). The CDR3 coding sequence is TGTGCCAGCAGTCCCCCCCCCGGGACGGTGAATCTTATAGCCAAAAACATTCAGTACTTC. Residues: CASSPPPGTVNLIAKNIQYF.